This T cell receptor (beta chain) is drawn from a study of T cell responses to AZD1222 COVID-19 vaccine. Points from the study as a whole: Repertoires were collected only later (after the peak T cell response had occurred). Increased Spike-specific TCR breadth and depth were observed after two AZD1222 doses.

Points on this clone: The target antigen is unknown.

The CDR3 has 15 residues. The V and J ends lost 3 bases and 4 bases, in that order; junction bases with no gene match: 8. Germline CDR1 is SGHTA and CDR2 is FQGTGA. Measured with immunoSEQ multiplex PCR; TCRdb has only the in-frame clones, and not every one. The table lists 250,000 to 300,000 clones, 94% of them singletons. This chain joins TRBV7-3 and TRBJ2-7; TRBD2 agrees at 8 bases. The material was peripheral blood, obtained 28 days after the second AZD1222 dose. The TCR was taken from an adult who received the AZD1222 COVID-19 vaccine. The CDR3 DNA reads as TGTGCCAGCAGCTTGGGACTAGGGAGTTTATACGAGCAGTACTTC. Translation: CASSLGLGSLYEQYF.